Listed below are T cell receptor beta chains from one sample, sequenced in a study of CD8 T cells in Susac syndrome. TCRdb itself ran the immunoSEQ multiplex PCR reads through MiXCR, one entry per CDR3 protein. The table includes approximately 180,000 distinct CDR3 sequences, roughly 92% detected once. Sequencing input: CD4+ T cells from PBMCs. Receptors originate from a human donor with multiple sclerosis. Both conserved end residues are part of each CDR3. Clone size is given for some rows only: seen once, a few or many times, or a class if the clone is expanded.

CASSPGTGGAYGYTF,TRBV27,.
CASSLVGAYEQFF,TRBV5-1,.
CASSLPFVKRTGGGAFF,TRBV7-3,.
CASSSSQGGYEQYF,TRBV25-1,.
CASSIAREETQYF,TRBV19,.
CASSQAVGGDYGYTF,TRBV3-1,.
CASSLTGRDTDTQYF,TRBV5-1,.
CASSLSPPNNEQFF,TRBV4-1,.
CASSWGLREGETQYF,TRBV7-8,.
CASSFDMAGELFF,TRBV7-3,.
CASKGSGVTEAFF,TRBV25-1,.
CASSSVRGGTDNEQFF,TRBV5-4,.
CASRPPGLVGEQYF,TRBV6-2/TRBV6-3,.
CASTQTGGNAKNIQYF,TRBV6-6,once
CASSPSTPGRPYNEQFF,TRBV3-1,.
CASSFRDLRYNEQFF,TRBV5-6,.
CASLLQGVDDYTF,TRBV2,once
CASSFNRGRPQHF,TRBV27,.
CAWSVLSGSGTDTQYF,TRBV30,.
CAWRDINYGYTF,TRBV30,.
CAISREINQPQHF,TRBV10-3,.
CASSFGTGLNIQYF,TRBV28,.
CAWSVRGPYEQYF,TRBV30,.
CASSPELLGVRQFF,TRBV3-1,.
CASSLAKGIFYEQYF,TRBV7-2,.
CASSPPGRLNTEAFF,TRBV19,.
CASEGQMNTEAFF,TRBV6-5,.
CSVGEGALNTEAFF,TRBV29-1,.
CAWSPDGYSGNTIYF,TRBV30,.
CASSVERGFRGGYGYTF,TRBV28,.
CAWSDLVRGSYGYTF,TRBV30,.
CASRFTSDNEQFF,TRBV7-2,.
CASSLGRQGTDTQYF,TRBV28,.
CASSTDRGGGYTF,TRBV28,.
CASSEPNTEAFF,TRBV7-3,.
CASSLGASGIGEQYF,TRBV7-3,.
CASSGNSGANVLTF,TRBV5-1,few
CSARTAGRSSYEQYF,TRBV20-1,.
CASQPEGLNEKLFF,TRBV30,.
CASSLSAGTDTQYF,TRBV5-4,few
CASSLASTGNTEAFF,TRBV5-1,.
CASSLGLAGEVKNIQYF,TRBV7-8,.
CASSPDRYPETQYF,TRBV7-2,.
CASSSSTDTQYF,TRBV7-9,.
CSARSRIGYTF,TRBV20-1,once
CSVEGQGVGYTF,TRBV29-1,.